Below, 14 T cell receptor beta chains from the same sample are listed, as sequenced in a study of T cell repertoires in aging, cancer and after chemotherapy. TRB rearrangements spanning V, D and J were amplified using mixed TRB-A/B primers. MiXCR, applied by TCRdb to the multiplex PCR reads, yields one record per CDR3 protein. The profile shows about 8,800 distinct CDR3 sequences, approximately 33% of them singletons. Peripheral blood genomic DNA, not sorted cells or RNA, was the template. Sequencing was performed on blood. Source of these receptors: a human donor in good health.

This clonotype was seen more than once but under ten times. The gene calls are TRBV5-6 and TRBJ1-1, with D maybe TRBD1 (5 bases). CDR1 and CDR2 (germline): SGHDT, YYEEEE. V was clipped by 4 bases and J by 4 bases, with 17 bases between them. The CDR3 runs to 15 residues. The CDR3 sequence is CASSQPQGITTEAFF. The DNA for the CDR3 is TGTGCCAGCAGCCAACCGCAGGGAATTACCACTGAAGCTTTCTTT.

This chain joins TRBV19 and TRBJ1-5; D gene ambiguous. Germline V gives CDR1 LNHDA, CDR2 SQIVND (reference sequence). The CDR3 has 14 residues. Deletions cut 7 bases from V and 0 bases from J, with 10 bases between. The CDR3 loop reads CASNSDYSNQPQHF. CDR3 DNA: TGTGCCAGTAATTCCGATTATAGCAATCAGCCCCAGCATTTT.

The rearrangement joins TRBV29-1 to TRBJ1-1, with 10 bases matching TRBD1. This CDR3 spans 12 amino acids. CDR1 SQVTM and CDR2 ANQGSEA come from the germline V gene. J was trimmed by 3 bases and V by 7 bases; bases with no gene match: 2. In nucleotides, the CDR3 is TGCAGCGCCGGGACAGGGGACACTGAAGCTTTCTTT. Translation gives CSAGTGDTEAFF.

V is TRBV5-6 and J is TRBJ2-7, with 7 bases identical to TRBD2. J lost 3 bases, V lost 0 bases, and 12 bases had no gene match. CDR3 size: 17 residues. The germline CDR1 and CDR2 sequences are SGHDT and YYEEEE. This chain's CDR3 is CASSLGPGVAGVYEQYF. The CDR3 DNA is TGTGCCAGCAGCTTGGGCCCAGGCGTGGCGGGAGTCTACGAGCAGTACTTC.

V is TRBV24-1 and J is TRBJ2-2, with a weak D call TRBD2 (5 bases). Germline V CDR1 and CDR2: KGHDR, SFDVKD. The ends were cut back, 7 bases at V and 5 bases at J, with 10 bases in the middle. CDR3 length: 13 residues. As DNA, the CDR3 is TGTGCCACCAGGGACTCGTGGACCGGGGAGCTGTTTTTT. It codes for CATRDSWTGELFF.

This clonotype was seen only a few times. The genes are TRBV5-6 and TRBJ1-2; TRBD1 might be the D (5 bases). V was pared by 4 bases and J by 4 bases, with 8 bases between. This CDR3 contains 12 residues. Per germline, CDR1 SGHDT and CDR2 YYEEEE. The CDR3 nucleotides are TGTGCCAGCAGCGGGCAGGGCTATGGCTACACCTTC. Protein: CASSGQGYGYTF.

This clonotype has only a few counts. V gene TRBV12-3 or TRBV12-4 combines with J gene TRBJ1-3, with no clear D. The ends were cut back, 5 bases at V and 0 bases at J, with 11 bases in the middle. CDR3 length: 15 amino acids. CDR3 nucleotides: TGTGCCAGCAGTCCACAGATACCCTCTGGAAACACCATATATTTT. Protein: CASSPQIPSGNTIYF.

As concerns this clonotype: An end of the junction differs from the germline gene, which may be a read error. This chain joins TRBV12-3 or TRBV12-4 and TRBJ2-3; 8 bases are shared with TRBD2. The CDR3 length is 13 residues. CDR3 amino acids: CASSLAGADTQYF. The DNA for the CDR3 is TGTGCCAGCAGTCTAGCGGGTGCAGATACGCAGTATTTT.

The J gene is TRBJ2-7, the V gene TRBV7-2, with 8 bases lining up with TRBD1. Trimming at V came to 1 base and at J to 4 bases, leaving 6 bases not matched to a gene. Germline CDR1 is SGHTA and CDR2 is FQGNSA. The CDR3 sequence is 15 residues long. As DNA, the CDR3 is TGTGCCAGCAGCTTAGTGTCAGGGGGCGAATACGAGCAGTACTTC. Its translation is CASSLVSGGEYEQYF.

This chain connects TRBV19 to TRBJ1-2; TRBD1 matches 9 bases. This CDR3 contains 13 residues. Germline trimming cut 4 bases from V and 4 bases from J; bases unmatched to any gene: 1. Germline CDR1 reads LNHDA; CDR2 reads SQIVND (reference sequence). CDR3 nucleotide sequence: TGTGCCAGTAGTAGGGGACAGGGCTATGGCTACACCTTC. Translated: CASSRGQGYGYTF. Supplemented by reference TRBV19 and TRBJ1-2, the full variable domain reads DGGITQSPKYLFRKEGQNVTLSCEQNLNHDAMYWYRQDPGQGLRLIYYSQIVNDFQKGDIAEGYSVSREKKESFPLTVTSAQKNPTAFYLCASSRGQGYGYTFGSGTRLTVV.

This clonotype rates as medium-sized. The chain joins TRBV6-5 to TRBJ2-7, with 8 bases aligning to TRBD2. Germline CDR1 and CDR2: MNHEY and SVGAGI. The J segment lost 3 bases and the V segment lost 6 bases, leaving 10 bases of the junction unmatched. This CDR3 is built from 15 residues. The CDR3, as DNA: TGTGCCAGCAGCGATACTAGCGGTCACGTCTACGAGCAGTACTTC. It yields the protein CASSDTSGHVYEQYF.

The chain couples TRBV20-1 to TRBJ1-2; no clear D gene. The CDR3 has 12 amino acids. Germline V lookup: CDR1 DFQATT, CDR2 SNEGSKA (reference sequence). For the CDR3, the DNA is TGCCGTCCAGGACGGCGACCTTATGGCTACACCTTC. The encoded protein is CRPGRRPYGYTF.

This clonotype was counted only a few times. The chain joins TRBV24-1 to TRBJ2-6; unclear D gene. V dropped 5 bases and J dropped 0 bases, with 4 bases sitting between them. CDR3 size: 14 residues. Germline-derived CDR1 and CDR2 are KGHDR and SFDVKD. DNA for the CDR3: TGTGCCACCAGTGGAGCCTCTGGGGCCAACGTCCTGACTTTC. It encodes CATSGASGANVLTF.

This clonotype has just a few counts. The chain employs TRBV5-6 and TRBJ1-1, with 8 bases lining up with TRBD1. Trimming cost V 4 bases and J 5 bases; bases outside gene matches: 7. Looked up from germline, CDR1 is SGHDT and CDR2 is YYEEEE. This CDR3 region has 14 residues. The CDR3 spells CASSLGQGGTEAFF. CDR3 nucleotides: TGTGCCAGCAGCCTAGGACAGGGAGGGACTGAAGCTTTCTTT. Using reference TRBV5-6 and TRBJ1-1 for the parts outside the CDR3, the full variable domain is DAGVTQSPTHLIKTRGQQVTLRCSPKSGHDTVSWYQQALGQGPQFIFQYYEEEERQRGNFPDRFSGHQFPNYSSELNVNALLLGDSALYLCASSLGQGGTEAFFGQGTRLTVV.